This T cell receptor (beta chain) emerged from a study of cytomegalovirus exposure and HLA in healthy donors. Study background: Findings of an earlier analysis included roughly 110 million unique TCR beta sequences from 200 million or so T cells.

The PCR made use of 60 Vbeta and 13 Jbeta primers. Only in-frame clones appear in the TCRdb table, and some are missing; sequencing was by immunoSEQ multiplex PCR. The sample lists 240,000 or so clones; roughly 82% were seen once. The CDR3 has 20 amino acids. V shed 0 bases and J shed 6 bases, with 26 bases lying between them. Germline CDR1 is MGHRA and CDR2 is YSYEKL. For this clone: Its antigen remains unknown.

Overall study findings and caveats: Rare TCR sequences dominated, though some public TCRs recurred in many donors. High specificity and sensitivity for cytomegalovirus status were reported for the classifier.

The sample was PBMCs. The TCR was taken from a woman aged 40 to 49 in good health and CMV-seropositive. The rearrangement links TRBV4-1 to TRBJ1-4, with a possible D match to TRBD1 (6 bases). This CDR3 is CASSQDPGGGAEISYEKLFF. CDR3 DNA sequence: TGCGCCAGCAGCCAAGACCCGGGGGGGGGCGCCGAAATTTCGTATGAAAAACTGTTTTTT.